These 13 T cell receptor beta chains were all obtained from the same sample, sequenced in a study of CD8+CD57+ T cells in acquired aplastic anemia. Sequencing involved patients with CD8+CD57+ cell expansion previously shown by flow cytometry. Genomic DNA acted as the template from which TCR beta VDJ combination and CDR3 sequence profiling were carried out. One entry per CDR3 protein results from TCRdb running MiXCR on the reads. The sample holds 120,000 or so distinct CDR3 sequences, 30% to 45% seen once. The sequenced sample was sorted CD4+, CD8+, or CD8+CD57+ T cells (not recorded which) from PBMCs. Receptor source: a human donor with aplastic anemia.

Note on this clonotype: One base away lies a much larger clone, so this may be a sequencing read error. This chain uses TRBV9 with TRBJ2-5; TRBD2 matches 10 bases. The CDR3 extends over 18 amino acids. Germline lookup yields CDR1 SGDLS and CDR2 YYNGEE. The CDR3 sequence is CASSAFNGLAAYQGTQYF. The CDR3 coding sequence is TGTGCCAGCAGCGCTTTCAACGGACTAGCGGCGTACCAAGGGACCCAGTACTTC. The full variable domain, in which reference TRBV9 and TRBJ2-5 provide the parts outside the CDR3, is DSGVTQTPKHLITATGQRVTLRCSPRSGDLSVYWYQQSLDQGLQFLIQYYNGEERAKGNILERFSAQQFPDLHSELNLSSLELGDSALYFCASSAFNGLAAYQGTQYFGPGTRLLVL.

This clonotype has ten or more counts. The chain uses TRBV12-3 or TRBV12-4 and TRBJ2-1, with D possibly TRBD1 on 6 matching bases. V lost 4 bases to trimming and J lost 6 bases, with 16 bases between them. This CDR3 contains 15 residues. CDR3 loop: CASSSPLGTLNEQFF. The CDR3 nucleotides are TGTGCCAGCAGTTCCCCCCTCGGGACACTCAATGAGCAGTTCTTC.

In this sample, this clonotype turned up many times. J is TRBJ1-1 and V is TRBV5-5; D is perhaps TRBD1 (6 bases). This CDR3 contains 13 residues. V lost 3 bases to trimming and J lost 0 bases, with 6 bases between them. The germline gives CDR1 SGHKS, CDR2 YYEKEE (reference sequence). Here the CDR3 DNA reads TGTGCCAGCAGCTGGGACATGAACACTGAAGCTTTCTTT. Protein sequence: CASSWDMNTEAFF.

The V and J genes are TRBV5-1 and TRBJ1-2, with D perhaps TRBD1 (6 bases). Germline V CDR1 and CDR2: SGHRS, YFSETQ. CDR3 length: 15 residues. V lost 2 bases, J lost 4 bases, and 15 bases lay in between. CDR3 sequence: CASSLERGTPYGYTF. The CDR3 coding sequence is TGCGCCAGCAGCTTAGAGAGGGGGACCCCCTATGGCTACACCTTC. Full variable domain (missing parts from reference TRBV5-1 and TRBJ1-2): KAGVTQTPRYLIKTRGQQVTLSCSPISGHRSVSWYQQTPGQGLQFLFEYFSETQRNKGNFPGRFSGRQFSNSRSEMNVSTLELGDSALYLCASSLERGTPYGYTFGSGTRLTVV.

By share, this clonotype ranks as medium-sized. The chain employs TRBV2 and TRBJ1-6; 8 bases align to TRBD1. Germline assignment: CDR1 SNHLY and CDR2 FYNNEI. The CDR3 has 15 amino acids. J gave up 7 bases and V 6 bases, and 8 bases lay outside the gene matches. The CDR3 region has the DNA TGTGCCAGCAGGGGATCGGACAGGGCCAATTCACCCCTCCACTTT. It is translated as CASRGSDRANSPLHF.

Points on this clonotype: This may come from a read error, since a much larger clone is one base off. The chain recombines TRBV7-2 with TRBJ1-1; D is unresolved. Trimming left V 1 base short and J 5 bases short, with 11 bases between. The CDR3 length is 14 residues. Germline lookup yields CDR1 SGHTA and CDR2 FQGNSA. The CDR3 DNA follows: TGTGCCAGCAGCTTAGACTCGGGAGTAACTGAAGCTTTCTTT. The encoded protein is CASSLDSGVTEAFF.

The chain recombines TRBV19 with TRBJ2-1, with 7 bases aligning to TRBD1. V gave up 9 bases and J gave up 6 bases; unmatched junction bases: 14. The CDR3 length is 15 residues. In germline, CDR1 is LNHDA, CDR2 SQIVND (reference sequence). The DNA of the CDR3 is TGTGCCAGCAGTGAAGCCCGACAGGGCCGCAATGAGCAGTTCTTC. This gives the protein CASSEARQGRNEQFF.

Turning to this clonotype: Mismatch with germline at one junction end may stem from a read error. The V gene is TRBV10-1, the J gene TRBJ2-1; D ambiguous. Germline V CDR1 and CDR2: WNHNN, SYGVQD (reference sequence). The CDR3 sequence is 10 residues long. CDR3 sequence reads: CASSGDEQLF. In nucleotides, the CDR3 is TGCGCCAGCAGTGGAGATGAGCAGCTCTTC.

This clonotype showed up many times. This chain connects TRBV24-1 to TRBJ2-3; 8 bases match TRBD1. The junction had 8 bases not matched to a gene; V was cut back by 4 bases and J by 3 bases. The germline V gene has CDR1 KGHDR and CDR2 SFDVKD. This CDR3 has 16 residues. The CDR3 DNA is TGTGCCACCAGTGACTCCGGACAGGGAGTGACAGATACGCAGTATTTT. Translating it yields CATSDSGQGVTDTQYF.

This clonotype was counted ten times or more. V usage is TRBV4-3 and J usage is TRBJ1-6; D is unclear. The CDR3 has 14 residues. Per the germline V gene, CDR1 is LGHNA and CDR2 is YSLEER. V was clipped by 1 base and J by 7 bases, with 8 bases between them. The CDR3 region is CASSQAVGNSPLHF. Written as DNA, the CDR3 is TGCGCCAGCAGCCAAGCCGTCGGGAATTCACCCCTCCACTTT.

The chain links TRBV7-2 to TRBJ2-2, with a tentative D call TRBD2 (5 bases). The V end was cut by 5 bases, the J end by 7 bases, with 8 bases between. The CDR3 covers 12 residues. Per germline, CDR1 SGHTA and CDR2 FQGNSA. The DNA for the CDR3 is TGTGCCAGCAGCACCACTAGCGGGGAGCTGTTTTTT. Encoded protein: CASSTTSGELFF.

Of note for this clonotype: A read error is possible here, since a much larger clone lies one base away. The rearrangement uses TRBV4-3 and TRBJ1-1, with a weak D call TRBD1 (5 bases). The CDR3 contains 14 residues. The germline CDR1 and CDR2 sequences are LGHNA and YSLEER. CDR3 loop: CASGQGDSRREAFF. The DNA for the CDR3 is TGCGCCAGCGGCCAAGGTGACAGCCGGCGGGAAGCTTTCTTT.

This clonotype was picked up many times. V usage is TRBV2 and J usage is TRBJ2-7; possibly TRBD1 for D (5 bases). Germline V gene data show CDR1 as SNHLY and CDR2 as FYNNEI. The CDR3 spans 12 residues. V shed 8 bases and J shed 3 bases, with 11 bases lying between them. The CDR3 nucleotides read TGTGCCAGCTCACCGCAGGGCTACGAGCAGTACTTC. Translated: CASSPQGYEQYF.